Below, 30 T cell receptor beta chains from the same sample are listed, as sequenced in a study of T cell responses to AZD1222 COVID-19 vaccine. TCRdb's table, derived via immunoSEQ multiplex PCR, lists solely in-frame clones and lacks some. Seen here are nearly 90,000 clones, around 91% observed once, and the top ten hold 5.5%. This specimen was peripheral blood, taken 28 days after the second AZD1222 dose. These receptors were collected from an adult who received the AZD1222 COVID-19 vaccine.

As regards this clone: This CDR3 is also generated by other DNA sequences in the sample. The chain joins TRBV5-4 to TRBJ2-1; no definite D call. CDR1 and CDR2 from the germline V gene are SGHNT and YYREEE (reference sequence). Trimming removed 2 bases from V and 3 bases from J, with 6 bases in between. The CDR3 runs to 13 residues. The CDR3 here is CASSFTDYNEQFF. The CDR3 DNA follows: TGTGCCAGCAGCTTCACGGACTACAATGAGCAGTTCTTC.

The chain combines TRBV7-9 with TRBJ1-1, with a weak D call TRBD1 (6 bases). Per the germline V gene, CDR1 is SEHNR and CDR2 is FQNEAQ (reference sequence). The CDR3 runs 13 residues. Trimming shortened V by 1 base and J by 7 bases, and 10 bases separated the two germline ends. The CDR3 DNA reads TGTGCCAGCAGCTTAGTCAGGGGTGGTGAAGCTTTCTTT. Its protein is CASSLVRGGEAFF.

The CDR3 DNA reads as TGTGCCAGTAGTATACGGCAGGGGGCAGGAAACACTGAAGCTTTCTTT. This translates into CASSIRQGAGNTEAFF. The rearrangement joins TRBV19 to TRBJ1-1, with 8 bases identical to TRBD1. Germline V gives CDR1 LNHDA, CDR2 SQIVND (reference sequence). The CDR3 has 16 amino acids. V lost 2 bases to trimming and J lost 2 bases; unmatched junction nucleotides: 7. The variable domain in full, with the rest retrieved from reference TRBV19 and TRBJ1-1, is DGGITQSPKYLFRKEGQNVTLSCEQNLNHDAMYWYRQDPGQGLRLIYYSQIVNDFQKGDIAEGYSVSREKKESFPLTVTSAQKNPTAFYLCASSIRQGAGNTEAFFGQGTRLTVV.

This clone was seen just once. CDR3 protein: CASSSTGLSTGELFF. DNA for the CDR3: TGTGCCAGCAGTTCAACAGGGTTAAGCACCGGGGAGCTGTTTTTT. The chain employs TRBV28 and TRBJ2-2; tentative D call: TRBD1 (6 bases). The ends were cut back, 4 bases at V and 4 bases at J, with 13 bases in the middle. CDR3 length equals 15 residues. The germline V gene has CDR1 MDHEN and CDR2 SYDVKM.

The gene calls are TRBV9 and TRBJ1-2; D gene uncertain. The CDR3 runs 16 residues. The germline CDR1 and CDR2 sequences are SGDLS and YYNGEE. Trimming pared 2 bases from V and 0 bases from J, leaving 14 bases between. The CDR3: CASSVSPVGTNYGYTF. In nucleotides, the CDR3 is TGTGCCAGCAGCGTTTCGCCCGTAGGGACTAACTATGGCTACACCTTC.

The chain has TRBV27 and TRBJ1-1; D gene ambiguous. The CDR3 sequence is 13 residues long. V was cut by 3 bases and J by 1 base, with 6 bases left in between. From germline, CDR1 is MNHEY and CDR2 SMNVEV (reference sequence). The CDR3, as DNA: TGTGCCAGCAGTTTTCAAGGGAACACTGAAGCTTTCTTT. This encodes CASSFQGNTEAFF.

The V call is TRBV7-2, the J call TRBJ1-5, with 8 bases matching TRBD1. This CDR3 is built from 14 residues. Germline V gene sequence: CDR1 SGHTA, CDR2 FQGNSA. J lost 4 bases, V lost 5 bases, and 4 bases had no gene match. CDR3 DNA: TGTGCCAGCAGCCCCCAGGGGGCAAATCAGCCCCAGCATTTT. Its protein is CASSPQGANQPQHF.

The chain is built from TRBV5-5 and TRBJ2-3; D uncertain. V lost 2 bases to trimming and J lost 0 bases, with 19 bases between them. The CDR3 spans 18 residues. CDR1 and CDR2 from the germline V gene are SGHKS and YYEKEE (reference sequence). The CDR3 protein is CASSFKIGLTASTDTQYF. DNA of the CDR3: TGTGCCAGCAGCTTCAAAATCGGTCTCACCGCTAGCACAGATACGCAGTATTTT.

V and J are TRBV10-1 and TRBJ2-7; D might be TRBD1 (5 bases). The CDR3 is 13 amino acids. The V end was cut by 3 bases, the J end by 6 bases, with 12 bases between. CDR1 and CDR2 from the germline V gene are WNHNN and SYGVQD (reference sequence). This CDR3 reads CASSELGLSEQYF. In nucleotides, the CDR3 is TGCGCCAGCAGTGAATTGGGGCTCAGCGAGCAGTACTTC.

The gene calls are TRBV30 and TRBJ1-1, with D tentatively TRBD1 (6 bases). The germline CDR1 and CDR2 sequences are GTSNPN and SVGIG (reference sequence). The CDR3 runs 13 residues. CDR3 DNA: TGTGCTGCCCGGTTCAGGGGAGAAACTGAAGCTTTCTTT. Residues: CAARFRGETEAFF.

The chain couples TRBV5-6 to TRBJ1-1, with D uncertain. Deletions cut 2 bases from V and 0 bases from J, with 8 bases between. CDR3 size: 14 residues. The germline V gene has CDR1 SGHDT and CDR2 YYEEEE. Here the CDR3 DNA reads TGTGCCAGCAGCTTAGGAGGGCTGAACACTGAAGCTTTCTTT. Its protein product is CASSLGGLNTEAFF.

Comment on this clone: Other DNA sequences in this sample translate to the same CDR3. CDR3 residues: CASSYLGSTEAFF. Here the CDR3 DNA reads TGTGCCAGCAGTTACCTCGGCAGCACTGAAGCTTTCTTT. This rearrangement joins TRBV6-5 to TRBJ1-1; D gene uncertain. This CDR3 comprises 13 residues. Germline assignment: CDR1 MNHEY and CDR2 SVGAGI. V was trimmed by 2 bases and J by 4 bases, leaving 8 bases between them.

This chain's CDR3 is CASSFSFGYTF. In nucleotides, the CDR3 is TGTGCCAGCAGCTTTTCTTTTGGCTACACCTTC. The rearrangement uses TRBV7-3 and TRBJ1-2; no clear D. The CDR3 spans 11 residues. CDR1 and CDR2 (germline): SGHTA, FQGTGA. Trimming pared 3 bases from V and 7 bases from J, leaving 6 bases between.

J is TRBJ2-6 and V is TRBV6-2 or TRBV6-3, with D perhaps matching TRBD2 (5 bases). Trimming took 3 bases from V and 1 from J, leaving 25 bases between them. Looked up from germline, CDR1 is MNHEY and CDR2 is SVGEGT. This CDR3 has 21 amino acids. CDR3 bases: TGTGCCAGCAGTTATGTATTTGAGGGTTGGGTACCAGGTTCTGGGGCCAACGTCCTGACTTTC. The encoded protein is CASSYVFEGWVPGSGANVLTF.

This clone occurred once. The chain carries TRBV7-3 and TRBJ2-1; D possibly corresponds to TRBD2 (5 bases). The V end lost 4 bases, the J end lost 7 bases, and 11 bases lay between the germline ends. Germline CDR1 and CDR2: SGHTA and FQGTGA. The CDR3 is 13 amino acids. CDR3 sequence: CASSSPGWNEQFF. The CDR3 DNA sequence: TGTGCCAGCAGCTCCCCGGGGTGGAATGAGCAGTTCTTC.

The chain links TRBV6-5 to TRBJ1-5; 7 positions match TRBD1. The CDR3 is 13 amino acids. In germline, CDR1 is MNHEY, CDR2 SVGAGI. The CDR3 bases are TGTGCACGCGGGACAGTGAGCAATCAGCCCCAGCATTTT. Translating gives CARGTVSNQPQHF.

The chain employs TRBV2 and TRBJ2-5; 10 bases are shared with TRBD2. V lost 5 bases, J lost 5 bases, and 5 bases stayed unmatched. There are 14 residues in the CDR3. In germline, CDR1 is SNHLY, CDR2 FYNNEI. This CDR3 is CASSSGGALETQYF. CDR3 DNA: TGTGCCAGCAGTAGCGGGGGGGCCCTTGAGACCCAGTACTTC.

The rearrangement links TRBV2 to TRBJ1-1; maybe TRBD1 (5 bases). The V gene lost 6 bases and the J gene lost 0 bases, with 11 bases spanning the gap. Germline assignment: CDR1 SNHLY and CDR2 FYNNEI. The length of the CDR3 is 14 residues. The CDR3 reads CASSWGPMNTEAFF. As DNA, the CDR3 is TGTGCCAGCAGCTGGGGACCCATGAACACTGAAGCTTTCTTT. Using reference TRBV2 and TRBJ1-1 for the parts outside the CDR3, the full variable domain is EPEVTQTPSHQVTQMGQEVILRCVPISNHLYFYWYRQILGQKVEFLVSFYNNEISEKSEIFDDQFSVERPDGSNFTLKIRSTKLEDSAMYFCASSWGPMNTEAFFGQGTRLTVV.

The CDR3 DNA reads as TGTGCCAGTAGGTTTCGGCAGGGGAACAATCAGCCCCAGCATTTT. This sequence encodes CASRFRQGNNQPQHF. The chain joins TRBV19 to TRBJ1-5, with TRBD1 as a possible D gene (6 bases). CDR3 length: 15 residues. Germline assignment: CDR1 LNHDA and CDR2 SQIVND (reference sequence). Trimming shortened V by 6 bases and J by 3 bases, and 15 bases separated the two germline ends.

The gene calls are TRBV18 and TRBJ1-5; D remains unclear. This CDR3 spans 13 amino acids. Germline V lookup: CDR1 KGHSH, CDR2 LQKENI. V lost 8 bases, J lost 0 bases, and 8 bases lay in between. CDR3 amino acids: CASRGDSNQPQHF. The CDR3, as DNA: TGTGCCAGCCGTGGGGATAGCAATCAGCCCCAGCATTTT.

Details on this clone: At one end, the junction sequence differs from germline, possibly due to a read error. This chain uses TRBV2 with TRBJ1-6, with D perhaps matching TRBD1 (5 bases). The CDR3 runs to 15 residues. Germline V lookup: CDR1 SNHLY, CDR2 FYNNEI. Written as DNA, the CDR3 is TGTGCCAGAAGTGACAGCAACTCCTATAATTCACCCCTCCACTTT. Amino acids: CARSDSNSYNSPLHF.

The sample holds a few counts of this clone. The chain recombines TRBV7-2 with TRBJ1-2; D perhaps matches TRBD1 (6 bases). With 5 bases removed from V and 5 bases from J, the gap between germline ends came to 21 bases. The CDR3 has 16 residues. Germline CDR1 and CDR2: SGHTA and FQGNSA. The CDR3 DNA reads TGTGCCAGCAGCGCGGGGGGGGGCAGGGAAATATATGGCTACACCTTC. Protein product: CASSAGGGREIYGYTF.

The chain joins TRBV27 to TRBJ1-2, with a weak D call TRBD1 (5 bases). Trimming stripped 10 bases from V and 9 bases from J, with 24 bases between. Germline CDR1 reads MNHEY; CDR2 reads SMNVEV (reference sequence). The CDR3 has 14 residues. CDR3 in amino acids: CATALGGGRSSYTF. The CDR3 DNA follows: TGTGCCACCGCCCTTGGGGGGGGGAGGAGTAGCTACACCTTC.

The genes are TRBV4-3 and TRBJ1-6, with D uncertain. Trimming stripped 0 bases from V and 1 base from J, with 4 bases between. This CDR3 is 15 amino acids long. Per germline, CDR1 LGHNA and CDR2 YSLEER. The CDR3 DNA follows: TGCGCCAGCAGCCAAGAGGGGTCCTATAATTCACCCCTCCACTTT. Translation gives CASSQEGSYNSPLHF.

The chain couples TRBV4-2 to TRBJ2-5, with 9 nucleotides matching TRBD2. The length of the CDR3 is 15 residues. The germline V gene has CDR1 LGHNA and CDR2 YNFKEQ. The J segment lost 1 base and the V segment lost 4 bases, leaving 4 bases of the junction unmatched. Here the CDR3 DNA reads TGTGCCAGCAGCCCCAGGACTAGCGCCCAAGAGACCCAGTACTTC. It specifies CASSPRTSAQETQYF.

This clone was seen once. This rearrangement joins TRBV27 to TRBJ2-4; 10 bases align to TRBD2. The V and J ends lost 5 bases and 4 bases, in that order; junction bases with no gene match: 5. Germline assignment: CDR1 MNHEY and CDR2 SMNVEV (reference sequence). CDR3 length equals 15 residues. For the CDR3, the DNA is TGTGCCAGCAGTCCCTTAGCGGGGGGTAAAAACATTCAGTACTTC. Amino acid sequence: CASSPLAGGKNIQYF.

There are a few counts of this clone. The CDR3 DNA is TGTGCCATAGGGTACAATGAGCAGTTCTTC. Its protein is CAIGYNEQFF. This chain connects TRBV27 to TRBJ2-1; D unclear. CDR3 length: 10 residues. Germline V gene sequence: CDR1 MNHEY, CDR2 SMNVEV (reference sequence). V lost 10 bases and J 4 bases, leaving 5 bases between the germline ends.

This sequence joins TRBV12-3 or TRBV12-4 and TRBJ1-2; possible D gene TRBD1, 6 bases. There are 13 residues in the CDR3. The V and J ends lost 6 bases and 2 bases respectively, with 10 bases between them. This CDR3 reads CASRPTGNYGYTF. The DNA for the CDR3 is TGTGCCAGCAGACCTACAGGGAACTATGGCTACACCTTC.

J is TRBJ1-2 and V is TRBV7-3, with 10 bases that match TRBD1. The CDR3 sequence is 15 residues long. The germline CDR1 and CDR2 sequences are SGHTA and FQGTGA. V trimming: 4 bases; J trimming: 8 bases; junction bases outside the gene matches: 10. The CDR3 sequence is CASSSMPGQGSGYTF. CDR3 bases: TGTGCCAGCAGCTCAATGCCGGGACAGGGGAGCGGCTACACCTTC. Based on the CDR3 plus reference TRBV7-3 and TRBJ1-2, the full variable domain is GAGVSQTPSNKVTEKGKYVELRCDPISGHTALYWYRQSLGQGPEFLIYFQGTGAADDSGLPNDRFFAVRPEGSVSTLKIQRTERGDSAVYLCASSSMPGQGSGYTFGSGTRLTVV.

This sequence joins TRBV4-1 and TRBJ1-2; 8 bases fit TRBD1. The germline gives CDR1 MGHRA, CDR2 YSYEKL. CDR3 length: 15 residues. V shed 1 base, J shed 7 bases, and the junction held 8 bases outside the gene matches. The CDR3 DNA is TGCGCCAGCAGCCAAGTGGGCAGGGGGCGTACTGGCTACACCTTC. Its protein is CASSQVGRGRTGYTF.